The 12 T cell receptor beta chains in this list originate from one sample, sequenced in a study of radiation and T cells in renal cell carcinoma. TCRdb keeps only in-frame clones here, not all; method: immunoSEQ multiplex PCR. The top ten hold about 7.2% of the sample, which has roughly 92,000 clones, 65% to 90% seen once. Noted time point: blood 4 weeks post-SBRT, at nephrectomy. The treatment: 15 Gy SBRT to primary tumor, nephrectomy 4 weeks later. The sample was blood, taken from a patient whose treatment included radiotherapy and nephrectomy. The receptors were gathered from a man aged 55-75 years with renal cell carcinoma.

The CDR3: CASSVGQGRYYEQYF. The DNA for the CDR3 is TGTGCCAGTAGTGTCGGACAGGGACGTTACTACGAGCAGTACTTC. The gene calls are TRBV19 and TRBJ2-7, with TRBD1 matching over 8 bases. After removal of 5 bases from V and 3 bases from J, the junction contained 9 bases not matched to a gene. The CDR3 is 15 amino acids. From germline, CDR1 is LNHDA and CDR2 SQIVND (reference sequence).

This clone was counted a single time. The chain uses TRBV7-9 and TRBJ2-7; D may be TRBD1 or TRBD2 (6 bases each). Trimming took 0 bases from V and 5 from J, leaving 17 bases between them. This CDR3 is 16 amino acids long. The germline V gene encodes CDR1 SEHNR and CDR2 FQNEAQ (reference sequence). The CDR3 loop is CASSLALGGLYHEQYF. CDR3 nucleotide sequence: TGTGCCAGCAGCTTAGCCCTAGGGGGGTTATATCACGAGCAGTACTTC.

Notes on this clone: Other DNA sequences within the sample encode an identical CDR3. The chain employs TRBV28 and TRBJ2-4; D not certain. The V gene lost 5 bases and the J gene lost 5 bases, with 10 bases spanning the gap. The germline V gene has CDR1 MDHEN and CDR2 SYDVKM. This CDR3 spans 13 amino acids. For the CDR3, the DNA is TGTGCCAGCAGTGAAGGTGGGCAAAACATTCAGTACTTC. Its translation: CASSEGGQNIQYF.

The chain joins TRBV19 to TRBJ2-5; 9 bases line up with TRBD2. V shed 5 bases, J shed 4 bases, and the junction held 11 bases outside the gene matches. Germline CDR1 is LNHDA and CDR2 is SQIVND (reference sequence). The CDR3 is 16 residues long. CDR3 sequence (DNA): TGTGCCAGTAGTCTCATAGCGGGAGCCGGATTAGAGACCCAGTACTTC. Translation gives CASSLIAGAGLETQYF.

The chain recombines TRBV9 with TRBJ2-3; 10 bases are a match to TRBD2. Trimming removed 3 bases from V and 6 bases from J; junction bases left unmatched: 7. The CDR3 is 15 residues long. Germline values: CDR1 SGDLS, CDR2 YYNGEE. CDR3: CASSALAGATDTQYF. CDR3 bases: TGTGCCAGCAGCGCCCTAGCGGGAGCCACCGATACGCAGTATTTT. Combining the CDR3 with reference TRBV9 and TRBJ2-3 gives the whole variable domain DSGVTQTPKHLITATGQRVTLRCSPRSGDLSVYWYQQSLDQGLQFLIQYYNGEERAKGNILERFSAQQFPDLHSELNLSSLELGDSALYFCASSALAGATDTQYFGPGTRLTVL.

The chain couples TRBV30 to TRBJ2-7, with D perhaps being TRBD1 or TRBD2 (5 bases each). CDR1 is GTSNPN and CDR2 is SVGIG in the germline V gene (reference sequence). The CDR3 extends over 12 amino acids. V shed 3 bases and J shed 3 bases, with 9 bases lying between them. CDR3 DNA sequence: TGTGCCTGGAGGGTGGGGGTCTACGAGCAGTACTTC. It encodes CAWRVGVYEQYF.

The chain joins TRBV5-8 to TRBJ1-2; the match to TRBD1 covers 7 bases. The CDR3 is made up of 15 amino acids. CDR1 and CDR2 from the germline V gene are SGHTS and YDEGEE. V lost 3 bases, J lost 2 bases, and 7 bases stayed unmatched. The CDR3 DNA reads TGTGCCAGCAGCTGGGACAGCCGAATAAACTATGGCTACACCTTC. Encoded protein: CASSWDSRINYGYTF.

The chain employs TRBV7-2 and TRBJ1-2; TRBD1 matches at 9 bases. V shed 1 base and J 5 bases; nucleotides not matched to a gene: 5. The germline V gene has CDR1 SGHTA and CDR2 FQGNSA. This CDR3 is 15 amino acids long. The CDR3 DNA follows: TGTGCCAGCAGCTTAGACGGGACAGGGAGTTATGGCTACACCTTC. It codes for CASSLDGTGSYGYTF.

This clone was found many times. The same CDR3 arises from other DNA sequences in this sample as well. The chain joins TRBV5-1 to TRBJ2-7; the match to TRBD1 covers 7 bases. The CDR3 is 14 amino acids. V dropped 4 bases and J dropped 9; count of bases not matched to a gene: 13. Germline CDR1 reads SGHRS; CDR2 reads YFSETQ. The CDR3 DNA is TGCGCCAGCAGCAGGGACAGAGGTGGTGGGGGGCAGTACTTC. It translates to CASSRDRGGGGQYF.

The chain couples TRBV11-1 to TRBJ2-5; TRBD2 is a possible D gene (5 bases). Trimming removed 5 bases at V and 5 bases at J, with 18 bases between. Germline loops: CDR1 SGHAT, CDR2 FQDESV (reference sequence). The CDR3 consists of 15 residues. The CDR3 region has the DNA TGTGCCAGCAGCCCTAGAGCGGCTCCCAGGGAGACCCAGTACTTC. It yields the protein CASSPRAAPRETQYF.

The chain couples TRBV10-3 to TRBJ1-2; D call uncertain. The CDR3 length is 15 residues. Between the trimmed V and J ends, which lost 2 bases and 8 bases, there was a span of 18 bases. Germline CDR1 reads ENHRY; CDR2 reads SYGVKD. The CDR3 bases are TGTGCCATCAGTGAGCCCGGGCCCACATTGGAGGGCTACACCTTC. It yields the protein CAISEPGPTLEGYTF.

The V gene is TRBV10-3, the J gene TRBJ1-2; D is uncertain. The germline V gene has CDR1 ENHRY and CDR2 SYGVKD. The CDR3 runs to 14 residues. Trimming took off 0 bases at V and 5 bases at J, with 10 bases between the two ends. CDR3: CAISESAEIYGYTF. The CDR3 DNA sequence: TGTGCCATCAGTGAGTCGGCAGAGATATATGGCTACACCTTC.